The clone carrying this TCR beta chain was seen more than once but under ten times. The V end lost 2 bases, the J end lost 7 bases, and 9 bases lay between the germline ends. Germline CDR1 KGHSH, CDR2 LQKENI. CDR3 length equals 14 residues. These data come from a study of early T cells in non-severe SARS-CoV-2 infection. TCRdb reprocessed the 5' RACE reads via MiXCR and lists one record per CDR3 protein. The profile shows about 52,000 distinct CDR3 sequences, just over 8% of them singletons. The chain couples TRBV18 to TRBJ1-6, with TRBD1 as a possible D gene (5 bases). Sequenced: whole blood. The sequence was obtained from an adult who was a healthcare worker with PCR-confirmed SARS-CoV-2 infection or an uninfected control (not recorded which). The CDR3 here is CASSPGTRNSPLHF. The CDR3, as DNA: TGTGCCAGCTCACCAGGGACGAGGAATTCACCCCTCCACTTT.